Each of the 27 T cell receptor beta chains below was sequenced from the same sample in a study of cytomegalovirus exposure and HLA in healthy donors. PCR employed 60 Vbeta and 13 Jbeta primers. The method was immunoSEQ multiplex PCR; TCRdb's version includes in-frame clones alone and lacks a portion of them. The table records fewer than 250,000 clones, 65% to 75% of them present only once. Source material: PBMCs. These receptors were collected from a young woman in good health and CMV-seronegative.

This clone was seen once. This chain connects TRBV7-2 to TRBJ1-5; 10 nucleotides align to TRBD1. CDR1 and CDR2 from the germline V gene are SGHTA and FQGNSA. After removal of 6 bases from V and 1 base from J, the junction contained 3 bases not matched to a gene. The CDR3 totals 15 residues. Here the CDR3 DNA reads TGTGCCAGCAGACGGGACAGGGGAAGCAATCAGCCCCAGCATTTT. This codes for CASRRDRGSNQPQHF.

This chain links TRBV5-6 with TRBJ2-3; 14 bases match TRBD2. CDR3 length: 17 residues. The germline gives CDR1 SGHDT, CDR2 YYEEEE. J gave up 0 bases and V 4 bases, and 4 bases lay outside the gene matches. This CDR3 reads CASSRTSGRRSTDTQYF. The DNA of the CDR3 is TGTGCCAGCAGCAGGACTAGCGGGAGGCGTAGCACAGATACGCAGTATTTT.

This clone was seen only a few times. The genes are TRBV2 and TRBJ1-6; D might be TRBD1 (5 bases). The CDR3 is 14 amino acids. Trimming shortened V by 5 bases and J by 7 bases, and 12 bases separated the two germline ends. CDR1 is SNHLY, CDR2 FYNNEI, per germline. CDR3 residues: CASSPGTWNSPLHF. CDR3 bases: TGTGCCAGCAGTCCCGGGACTTGGAATTCACCCCTCCACTTT.

The CDR3 reads CASKQGVNYGYTF. CDR3 DNA: TGTGCCAGCAAACAGGGGGTTAACTATGGCTACACCTTC. This rearrangement joins TRBV6-5 to TRBJ1-2, with 8 bases identical to TRBD1. CDR1 is MNHEY and CDR2 is SVGAGI in the germline V gene. J was trimmed by 1 base and V by 7 bases; bases with no gene match: 2. This CDR3 is 13 amino acids long.

The chain uses TRBV10-3 and TRBJ1-5, with TRBD1 matching over 8 bases. The germline V gene has CDR1 ENHRY and CDR2 SYGVKD. The CDR3 length is 14 residues. The trim removed 3 bases at V and 8 bases at J, leaving 6 bases unmatched. The CDR3 DNA follows: TGTGCCATCAGTGAAAACAGGGGGATGGAGCCCCAGCATTTT. This codes for CAISENRGMEPQHF.

The CDR3 is CASSPSYGGAPNTEAFF. The CDR3 bases are TGTGCCAGCTCACCGTCCTACGGAGGGGCGCCGAACACTGAAGCTTTCTTT. The chain recombines TRBV18 with TRBJ1-1; D possibly corresponds to TRBD1 (5 bases). V was pared by 3 bases and J by 1 base, with 18 bases between. The germline V gene has CDR1 KGHSH and CDR2 LQKENI. The CDR3 spans 17 residues.

The rearrangement uses TRBV5-6 and TRBJ1-1; D unclear. CDR1 SGHDT and CDR2 YYEEEE come from the germline V gene. The V end lost 8 bases, the J end lost 1 base, and 9 bases lay between the germline ends. The CDR3 contains 12 residues. The CDR3 DNA is TGTGCCAGTGCGCGGTGGAACACTGAAGCTTTCTTT. Protein sequence: CASARWNTEAFF.

J is TRBJ2-5 and V is TRBV7-2; 7 nucleotides match TRBD1. The J call may be incorrect, as the DNA end agrees better with TRBJ2-7. Germline V CDR1 and CDR2: SGHTA, FQGNSA. CDR3 size: 15 residues. The CDR3 coding sequence is TGTGCCAGCAGTCACATCGGGGACAGAACCTACGAGCAGTACTTC. It is translated as CASSHIGDRTYEQYF.

This clone appeared a single time. V is TRBV7-6 and J is TRBJ2-1; possible D gene TRBD1, 5 bases. The CDR3 has 13 residues. V was cut by 3 bases and J by 5 bases, with 8 bases left in between. Germline V gives CDR1 SGHVS, CDR2 FNYEAQ. CDR3 nucleotides: TGTGCCAGCAGCTTGGGGCGGAACAATGAGCAGTTCTTC. Amino acid sequence: CASSLGRNNEQFF. Full variable domain (remainder filled in from reference TRBV7-6 and TRBJ2-1): GAGVSQSPRYKVTKRGQDVALRCDPISGHVSLYWYRQALGQGPEFLTYFNYEAQQDKSGLPNDRFSAERPEGSISTLTIQRTEQRDSAMYRCASSLGRNNEQFFGPGTRLTVL.

The chain carries TRBV30 and TRBJ2-7; 13 bases fit TRBD2. CDR1 and CDR2 from the germline V gene are GTSNPN and SVGIG (reference sequence). This CDR3 contains 15 residues. J lost 6 bases, V lost 5 bases, and 10 bases had no gene match. The CDR3 coding sequence is TGTGCCTGGGCCCACGGACTAGCGGGAGTATCCGAGCAGTACTTC. Translated: CAWAHGLAGVSEQYF. Combining the CDR3 with reference TRBV30 and TRBJ2-7 gives the whole variable domain SQTIHQWPATLVQPVGSPLSLECTVEGTSNPNLYWYRQAAGRGLQLLFYSVGIGQISSEVPQNLSASRPQDRQFILSSKKLLLSDSGFYLCAWAHGLAGVSEQYFGPGTRLTVT.

The V gene is TRBV9, the J gene TRBJ2-7; D is ambiguous. Germline CDR1 and CDR2: SGDLS and YYNGEE. With 4 bases removed from V and 4 bases from J, the gap between germline ends came to 15 bases. The CDR3 has 14 amino acids. The CDR3 reads CASSPADKLYEQYF. CDR3 DNA sequence: TGTGCCAGCAGCCCGGCAGACAAACTTTACGAGCAGTACTTC.

This rearrangement joins TRBV5-1 to TRBJ2-5, with TRBD2 as a possible D gene (6 bases). The germline V and J ends were trimmed by 3 bases and 1 base, with 13 bases remaining between them. CDR1 is SGHRS and CDR2 is YFSETQ in the germline V gene. The CDR3 has 15 amino acids. Here the CDR3 DNA reads TGCGCCAGCAGCTCGGAGGGGCCCGCCCAAGAGACCCAGTACTTC. Translated, it gives CASSSEGPAQETQYF.

This clone has just one count. In DNA form, the CDR3 reads TGTGCCAGCAGTTACTCGGCCGCCGTCGCTAACTATGGCTACACCTTC. Its translation: CASSYSAAVANYGYTF. The chain is built from TRBV6-5 and TRBJ1-2; D gene unclear. The V end lost 0 bases, the J end lost 0 bases, and 11 bases lay between the germline ends. This CDR3 has 16 residues. Germline assignment: CDR1 MNHEY and CDR2 SVGAGI.

The chain is built from TRBV2 and TRBJ2-7; no definite D call. Germline values: CDR1 SNHLY, CDR2 FYNNEI. V gave up 10 bases and J gave up 0 bases, with 13 bases separating them. This CDR3 is 13 amino acids long. CDR3 in amino acids: CAIRPVSSYEQYF. The CDR3 DNA sequence: TGTGCCATCAGACCGGTTTCCTCCTACGAGCAGTACTTC.

The chain couples TRBV19 to TRBJ1-1; D perhaps matches TRBD1 (5 bases). This CDR3 is 14 amino acids long. Germline CDR1 reads LNHDA; CDR2 reads SQIVND (reference sequence). The V end was cut by 4 bases, the J end by 5 bases, with 14 bases between. CDR3 in amino acids: CASSKVREGTEAFF. The CDR3 nucleotides read TGTGCCAGTAGTAAAGTCAGGGAGGGGACTGAAGCTTTCTTT.

This rearrangement joins TRBV7-9 to TRBJ1-2; D is unclear. V shed 1 base and J shed 10 bases, with 10 bases lying between them. CDR3 length: 12 amino acids. Germline CDR1 SEHNR, CDR2 FQNEAQ (reference sequence). CDR3 in DNA: TGTGCCAGCAGCTTAGATTTCACTGACTACACCTTC. Translating it yields CASSLDFTDYTF.

V gene TRBV12-5 combines with J gene TRBJ1-1, with 8 positions matching TRBD1. The CDR3 contains 16 residues. Germline V gives CDR1 LGHNT, CDR2 FRNRAP. J lost 4 bases, V lost 1 base, and 8 bases had no gene match. The CDR3 loop is CASGLAGQGLSTEAFF. The CDR3 nucleotides read TGTGCTAGTGGTTTGGCCGGACAGGGCCTTAGCACTGAAGCTTTCTTT.

V usage is TRBV19 and J usage is TRBJ2-5; tentatively, D is TRBD2 (6 bases). The J call may be wrong; the DNA end is better matched by TRBJ2-7. Per the germline V gene, CDR1 is LNHDA and CDR2 is SQIVND (reference sequence). This CDR3 has 14 amino acids. CDR3 in DNA: TGTGCCAGTAGTCAGACTAGAGGGCACTACGAGCAGTACTTC. Residues: CASSQTRGHYEQYF.

The chain has TRBV6-5 and TRBJ1-1; possible D gene TRBD1, 5 bases. CDR3 length equals 14 residues. V was cut by 5 bases and J by 1 base, with 11 bases left in between. Germline V gene lookup returns CDR1 MNHEY and CDR2 SVGAGI. The CDR3 reads CASSGRVPNTEAFF. CDR3 DNA sequence: TGTGCCAGCAGTGGCAGGGTTCCGAACACTGAAGCTTTCTTT.

The V and J genes are TRBV27 and TRBJ1-6, with TRBD1 as a possible D gene (5 bases). The V gene lost 7 bases and the J gene lost 6 bases, with 22 bases spanning the gap. The CDR3 covers 17 residues. Germline assignment: CDR1 MNHEY and CDR2 SMNVEV (reference sequence). CDR3 loop: CASTPAVGASFNSPLHF. The CDR3 bases are TGTGCCAGCACCCCGGCGGTAGGGGCGTCGTTTAATTCACCCCTCCACTTT.

The rearrangement links TRBV10-3 to TRBJ1-2, with 7 bases that match TRBD1. Germline V CDR1 and CDR2: ENHRY, SYGVKD. V was clipped by 5 bases and J by 4 bases; unmatched bases: 7. This CDR3 region has 14 residues. The CDR3 is CAISRGQTSYGYTF. The CDR3 bases are TGTGCCATCAGTAGGGGACAGACGAGCTATGGCTACACCTTC.

V is TRBV5-6 and J is TRBJ2-5; no definite D call. The CDR3 has 13 amino acids. The germline gives CDR1 SGHDT, CDR2 YYEEEE. Trimming stripped 0 bases from V and 5 bases from J, with 8 bases between. CDR3: CASSLGGAETQYF. The DNA of the CDR3 is TGTGCCAGCAGCTTGGGCGGCGCGGAGACCCAGTACTTC.

The J gene is TRBJ2-7, the V gene TRBV5-1; 7 positions match TRBD1. This CDR3 region has 14 residues. Trimming removed 0 bases from V and 4 bases from J; junction bases left unmatched: 4. Germline CDR1 SGHRS, CDR2 YFSETQ. The CDR3 is CASSLDSGGYEQYF. CDR3 in DNA: TGCGCCAGCAGCTTGGACTCAGGGGGTTACGAGCAGTACTTC.

The chain is built from TRBV6-6 and TRBJ2-2; D call uncertain. Trimming took 1 base from V and 5 from J, leaving 5 bases between them. CDR3 size: 13 residues. Looked up from germline, CDR1 is MNHNY and CDR2 is SVGAGI (reference sequence). The DNA of the CDR3 is TGTGCCAGCAGTTACTGGAGAACCGGGGAGCTGTTTTTT. Its translation: CASSYWRTGELFF.

The genes are TRBV5-6 and TRBJ1-1; TRBD1 matches at 7 bases. The CDR3 runs to 16 residues. CDR1 is SGHDT, CDR2 YYEEEE, per germline. Trimming removed 2 bases from V and 0 bases from J; junction bases left unmatched: 7. In DNA form, the CDR3 reads TGTGCCAGCAGCTTCACAGGGGCCCTCTTGAACACTGAAGCTTTCTTT. Translating it yields CASSFTGALLNTEAFF.

The V gene is TRBV9, the J gene TRBJ2-7; D is perhaps TRBD1 (6 bases). Germline V CDR1 and CDR2: SGDLS, YYNGEE. The ends were cut back, 0 bases at V and 7 bases at J, with 14 bases in the middle. The CDR3 sequence is 14 residues long. The chain's CDR3 is CASSVGGGRGEQYF. CDR3 in DNA: TGTGCCAGCAGCGTAGGAGGTGGCAGGGGTGAGCAGTACTTC.

The rearrangement joins TRBV19 to TRBJ1-1; 9 bases are shared with TRBD1. V lost 6 bases to trimming and J lost 6 bases; unmatched junction nucleotides: 17. The CDR3 spans 17 residues. Germline V gene data show CDR1 as LNHDA and CDR2 as SQIVND (reference sequence). Here the CDR3 DNA reads TGTGCCAGTAGCCCAACCCCCAGGACAGGGGACTTCCCTGAAGCTTTCTTT. This gives the protein CASSPTPRTGDFPEAFF.